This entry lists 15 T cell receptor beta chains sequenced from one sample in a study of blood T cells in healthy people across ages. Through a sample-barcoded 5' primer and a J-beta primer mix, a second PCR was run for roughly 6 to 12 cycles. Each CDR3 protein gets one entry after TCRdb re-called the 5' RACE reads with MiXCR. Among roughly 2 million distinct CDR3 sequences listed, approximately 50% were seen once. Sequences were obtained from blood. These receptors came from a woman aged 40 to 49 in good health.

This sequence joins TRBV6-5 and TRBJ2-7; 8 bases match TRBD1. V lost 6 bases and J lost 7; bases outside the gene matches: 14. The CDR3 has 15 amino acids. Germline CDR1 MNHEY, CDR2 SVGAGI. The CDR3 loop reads CASRGLGQEVGEQYF. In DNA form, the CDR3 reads TGTGCCAGCAGGGGTCTGGGACAGGAGGTAGGGGAGCAGTACTTC.

The CDR3 loop reads CAISESPGQEQFF. The CDR3 DNA is TGTGCCATCAGTGAGTCGCCGGGACAGGAGCAGTTCTTC. This chain uses TRBV10-3 with TRBJ2-1, with 7 bases matching TRBD1. The germline CDR1 and CDR2 sequences are ENHRY and SYGVKD. The CDR3 has 13 amino acids. The V gene end was trimmed by 0 bases and the J gene end by 10 bases; junction bases not matched to a gene: 3.

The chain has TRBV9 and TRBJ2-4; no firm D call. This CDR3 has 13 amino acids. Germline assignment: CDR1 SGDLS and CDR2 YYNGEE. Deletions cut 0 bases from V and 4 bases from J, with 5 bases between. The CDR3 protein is CASSVAPKNIQYF. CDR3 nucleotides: TGTGCCAGCAGCGTAGCGCCTAAAAACATTCAGTACTTC.

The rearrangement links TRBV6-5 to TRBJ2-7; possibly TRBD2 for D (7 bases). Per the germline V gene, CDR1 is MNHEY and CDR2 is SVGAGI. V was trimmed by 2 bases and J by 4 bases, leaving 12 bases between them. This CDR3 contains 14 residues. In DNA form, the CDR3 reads TGTGCCAGCAGTTACGGGGCGGGGGCTTACGAGCAGTACTTC. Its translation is CASSYGAGAYEQYF.

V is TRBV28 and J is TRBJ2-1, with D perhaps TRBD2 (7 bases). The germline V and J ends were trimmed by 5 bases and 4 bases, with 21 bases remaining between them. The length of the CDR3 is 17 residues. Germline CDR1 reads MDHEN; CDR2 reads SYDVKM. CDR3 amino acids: CASSAPLKGGKYNEQFF. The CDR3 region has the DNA TGTGCCAGCAGTGCCCCCCTTAAGGGGGGGAAATACAATGAGCAGTTCTTC.

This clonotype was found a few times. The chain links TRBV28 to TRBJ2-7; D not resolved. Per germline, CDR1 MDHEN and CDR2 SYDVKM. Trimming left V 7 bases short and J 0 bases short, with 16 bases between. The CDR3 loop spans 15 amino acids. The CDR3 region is CASIMAASGSYEQYF. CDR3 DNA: TGTGCCAGCATTATGGCGGCCTCGGGCTCCTACGAGCAGTACTTC.

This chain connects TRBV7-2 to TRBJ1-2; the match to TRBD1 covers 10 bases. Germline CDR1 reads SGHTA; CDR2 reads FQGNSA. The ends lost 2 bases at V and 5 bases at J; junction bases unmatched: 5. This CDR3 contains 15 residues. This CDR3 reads CASSLNRDRGYGYTF. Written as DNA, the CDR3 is TGTGCCAGCAGCTTAAACCGGGACAGGGGATATGGCTACACCTTC.

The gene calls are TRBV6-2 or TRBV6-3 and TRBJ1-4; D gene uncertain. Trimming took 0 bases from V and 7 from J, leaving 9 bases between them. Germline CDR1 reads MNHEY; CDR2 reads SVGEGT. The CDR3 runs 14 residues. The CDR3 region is CASSYSMGGEKLFF. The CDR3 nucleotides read TGTGCCAGCAGTTACTCGATGGGCGGTGAAAAACTGTTTTTT.

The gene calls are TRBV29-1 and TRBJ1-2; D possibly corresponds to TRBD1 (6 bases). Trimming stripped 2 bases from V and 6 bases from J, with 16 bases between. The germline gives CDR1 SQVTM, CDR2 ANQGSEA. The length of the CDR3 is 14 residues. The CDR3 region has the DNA TGCAGCGTTGAACCTACAGGGTATGGGGATGGCTACACCTTC. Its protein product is CSVEPTGYGDGYTF.

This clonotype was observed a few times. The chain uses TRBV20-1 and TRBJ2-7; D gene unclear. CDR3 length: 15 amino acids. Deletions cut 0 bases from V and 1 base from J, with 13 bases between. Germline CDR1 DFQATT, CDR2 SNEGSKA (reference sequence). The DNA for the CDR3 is TGCAGTGCTAGAGATCGTGGCAGCCATTCCTACGAGCAGTACTTC. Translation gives CSARDRGSHSYEQYF.

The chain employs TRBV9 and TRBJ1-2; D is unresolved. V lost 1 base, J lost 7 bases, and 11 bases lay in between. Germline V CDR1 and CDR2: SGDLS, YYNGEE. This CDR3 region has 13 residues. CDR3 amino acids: CASSVRGEGGYTF. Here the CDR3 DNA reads TGTGCCAGCAGCGTACGGGGAGAGGGTGGCTACACCTTC.

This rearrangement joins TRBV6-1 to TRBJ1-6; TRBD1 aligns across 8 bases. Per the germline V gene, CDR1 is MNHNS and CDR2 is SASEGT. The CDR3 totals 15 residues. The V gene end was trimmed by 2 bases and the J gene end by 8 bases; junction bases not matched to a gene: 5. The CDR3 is CASSERQGMDSPLHF. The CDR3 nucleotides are TGTGCCAGCAGTGAACGACAGGGGATGGATTCACCCCTCCACTTT.

The CDR3 loop is CASSKGGLKERGAFEYQETQYF. The CDR3 nucleotides are TGTGCCAGCAGCAAAGGTGGGCTCAAGGAGCGGGGGGCCTTTGAGTACCAAGAGACCCAGTACTTC. V is TRBV21-1 and J is TRBJ2-5; whether TRBD2, the table's D call, matches the DNA was not checked. TRBV21-1 constitutes a pseudogene. There are 22 residues in the CDR3.

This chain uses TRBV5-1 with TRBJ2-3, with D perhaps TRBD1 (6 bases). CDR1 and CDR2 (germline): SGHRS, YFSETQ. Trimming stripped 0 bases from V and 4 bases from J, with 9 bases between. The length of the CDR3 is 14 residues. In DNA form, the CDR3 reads TGCGCCAGCAGCTTGGAGGGGGTACCAGATACGCAGTATTTT. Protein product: CASSLEGVPDTQYF. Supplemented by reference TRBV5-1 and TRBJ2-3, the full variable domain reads KAGVTQTPRYLIKTRGQQVTLSCSPISGHRSVSWYQQTPGQGLQFLFEYFSETQRNKGNFPGRFSGRQFSNSRSEMNVSTLELGDSALYLCASSLEGVPDTQYFGPGTRLTVL.

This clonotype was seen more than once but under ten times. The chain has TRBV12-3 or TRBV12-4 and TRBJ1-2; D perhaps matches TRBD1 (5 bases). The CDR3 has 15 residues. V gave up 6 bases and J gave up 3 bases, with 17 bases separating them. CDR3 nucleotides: TGTGCCAGCAGCCGGCGGGAGGACATATACTATGGCTACACCTTC. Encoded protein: CASSRREDIYYGYTF.